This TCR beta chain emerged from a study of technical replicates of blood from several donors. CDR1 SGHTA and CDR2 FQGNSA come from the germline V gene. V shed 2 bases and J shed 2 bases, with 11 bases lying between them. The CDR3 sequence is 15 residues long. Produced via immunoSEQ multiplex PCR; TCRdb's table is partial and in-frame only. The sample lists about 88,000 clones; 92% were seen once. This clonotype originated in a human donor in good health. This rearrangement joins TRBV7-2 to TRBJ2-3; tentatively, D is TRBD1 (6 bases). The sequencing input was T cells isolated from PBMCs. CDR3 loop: CASSLYPGDTDTQYF. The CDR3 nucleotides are TGTGCCAGCAGCTTATATCCAGGGGACACAGATACGCAGTATTTT.